This is a list of T cell receptor beta chains from one sample in a study of T cells after yellow fever vaccination. MiXCR, run by TCRdb on the 5' RACE reads, gives a single entry per CDR3 protein. The table has some 350,000 distinct CDR3 sequences, approximately 4% seen once. The specimen was PBMCs, collected 5 days after the yellow fever booster vaccination. All receptors derive from a man aged 18 to 29 who received the YFV17D yellow fever vaccine. Each CDR3 is given with its conserved first and last residue. The D gene is left open where the match is weak. Size tells how often a clone was seen (once, few, many) or the class of an expanded clone, and some rows leave it out.

>-|-|TRBV5-1|TRBJ2-5
CASGRQPRGETQYF
TGCGCCAGCGGACGACAGCCCCGAGGGGAGACCCAGTACTTC
>few|-|TRBV7-9|TRBJ2-3
CASSSRRGGEDTQYF
TGTGCCAGCAGCTCACGCAGGGGGGGGGAGGATACGCAGTATTTT
>many|TRBD1|TRBV12-3/TRBV12-4|TRBJ2-1
CASSLRTGGYNEQFF
TGTGCCAGCAGTTTAAGGACAGGCGGTTACAATGAGCAGTTCTTC
>-|TRBD1|TRBV7-2|TRBJ2-7
CASSSRGGQGPYEQYF
TGTGCCAGCAGCTCCCGAGGCGGACAGGGCCCCTACGAGCAGTACTTC
>-|TRBD1|TRBV7-9|TRBJ2-6
CASSSRDRASNGANVLTF
TGTGCCAGCAGCTCTCGGGACAGGGCCTCTAATGGGGCCAACGTCCTGACTTTC
>few|-|TRBV4-1|TRBJ2-5
CASRGGLGAKETQYF
TGCGCCAGCAGGGGGGGATTAGGGGCCAAAGAGACCCAGTACTTC
>few|-|TRBV29-1|TRBJ2-7
CSVVGSGTYEQYF
TGCAGCGTTGTAGGTTCGGGGACCTACGAGCAGTACTTC
>many|-|TRBV5-1|TRBJ2-5
CASSLDGGLGETQYF
TGCGCCAGCAGCTTGGATGGGGGGCTGGGAGAGACCCAGTACTTC
>many|TRBD2|TRBV7-9|TRBJ2-1
CASSFGLAGGQSEQFF
TGTGCCAGCAGCTTCGGACTAGCGGGGGGGCAGAGTGAGCAGTTCTTC
>few|-|TRBV5-6|TRBJ2-3
CASSLRGVFTDTQYF
TGTGCCAGCAGCTTAAGAGGGGTTTTCACAGATACGCAGTATTTT
>-|-|TRBV4-3|TRBJ2-3
CASQDNSPGDTQYF
TGCGCCAGCCAAGATAACTCGCCGGGGGATACGCAGTATTTT
>many|-|TRBV11-2|TRBJ2-3
CASSLGGWGTDTQYF
TGTGCCAGCAGCTTAGGAGGGTGGGGCACAGATACGCAGTATTTT
>-|-|TRBV7-2|TRBJ2-3
CASSPPGAGLRGAQYF
TGTGCCAGCAGCCCCCCTGGGGCGGGCCTAAGGGGGGCGCAGTATTTT
>-|TRBD2|TRBV7-2|TRBJ2-5
CASSLGGAGGRQETQYF
TGTGCCAGCAGCTTAGGAGGGGCGGGGGGGCGGCAAGAGACCCAGTACTTC
>many|-|TRBV5-1|TRBJ1-1
CASSFSTGMNTEAFF
TGCGCCAGCAGCTTCTCGACCGGCATGAACACTGAAGCTTTCTTT
>-|-|TRBV20-1|TRBJ1-4
CSASMGANEKLFF
TGCAGTGCTAGTATGGGAGCTAATGAAAAACTGTTTTTT
>many|-|TRBV28|TRBJ2-3
CASSLLGPTDTQYF
TGTGCCAGCAGTTTATTGGGCCCCACAGATACGCAGTATTTT
>few|TRBD1|TRBV7-2|TRBJ1-1
CASSRTDRRSFVAFF
TGTGCCAGCAGCCGAACGGACAGGCGGTCGTTTGTAGCTTTCTTT
>few|TRBD1|TRBV5-1|TRBJ2-1
CASSLRGDRVDEQFF
TGCGCCAGCAGCTTGAGGGGCGACAGGGTCGATGAGCAGTTCTTC
>few|TRBD2|TRBV4-1|TRBJ2-1
CASSRLLAGGPNEQFF
TGCGCCAGCAGCCGGCTCCTAGCGGGGGGTCCCAATGAGCAGTTCTTC
>-|TRBD1|TRBV28|TRBJ1-2
CASSLLSGDRGYGYTF
TGTGCCAGCAGTTTATTATCAGGGGACAGGGGATATGGCTACACCTTC
>-|-|TRBV6-2/TRBV6-3|TRBJ2-2
CASSPWGDRLTGELFF
TGTGCCAGCAGTCCCTGGGGAGACAGACTTACCGGGGAGCTGTTTTTT
>few|-|TRBV4-3|TRBJ1-5
CASSQDRTGYQPQHF
TGCGCCAGCAGCCAAGATCGCACAGGCTATCAGCCCCAGCATTTT